What follows describes a single TCR beta chain. Its specific antigen is unknown. No base quality information exists; no much larger clone differs at one position. Library method: the immunoSEQ multiplex PCR assay. The study's own analysis went as follows. A statistical classification framework was built to diagnose cytomegalovirus status from the catalog of TCR beta chain sequences. TCRdb took this table from immuneACCESS and kept in-frame rearrangements with V and J called. Such tables lack part of the clones; where checked against another copy, unresolved V genes explain under half of the gap, and the rest is unexplained. V and J calls and clone size come straight from that table; D and trimming were deduced from the DNA. This sample has 140,000 or so clones in its table, and 75% to 90% of those were observed once. 8% to 9.5% of the sample belongs to the ten largest clones. The data stem from a study of cytomegalovirus exposure and HLA in healthy donors (dated by TCRdb to about 2017). A note on the overall study: A later analysis indicated that the roughly 130 validation repertoires were generated on the platform also employed for the approximately 670 repertoires of the first cohort. The aim of the study was to test whether cataloging public T cell receptors could identify signatures of past pathogen exposure. A separate validation cohort of more than 100 different subjects was used in addition to the roughly 700-subject first cohort. High-throughput TCR immunosequencing, statistical association of individual TCRs with disease status, and machine learning were combined to predict cytomegalovirus infection status.

Between the V and J ends, shortened by 6 bases and 0 bases respectively, the junction contains 11 bases. From cysteine to phenylalanine, the CDR3 is 14 amino acids long. Only the CDR3 DNA is retained, 42 bases long and in frame from the first base. CDR1 and CDR2 (SNHLY, FYNNEI) derive from the germline V gene. The donors belonged to the validation cohort of around 120 subjects, which was separate from the roughly 700-subject first cohort. What the work shows at the level of the full study, not this receptor alone: In vitro tests confirmed that a few of the cytomegalovirus-associated TCR beta chains recognize cytomegalovirus antigens. The validation cohort had no HLA typing available for a later analysis, so co-occurrence within that cohort was assessed over all 130 or so repertoires. The study listed 150 to 200 TCR beta chains as associated with cytomegalovirus. The classifier was reported to diagnose cytomegalovirus status with high specificity and sensitivity in both the original and validation cohorts. A later analysis found that TCRs clustered in the first cohort also tended to co-occur in the 120 validation repertoires, with 90% to 95% of cluster scores above 0. Most TCR sequences were observed very rarely across donors, whereas some public TCRs were present in many individuals. The authors suggested that the approach could potentially be generalized to other disease states and immunological phenotypes.

The V and J genes are TRBV2 and TRBJ1-2; TRBD1 is a weak D gene call, 5 bases matching. Material: PBMCs. This receptor was taken from a young woman in good health and CMV-seropositive. The CDR3 region: CASRDQGTNYGYTF. In nucleotides, the sequence is TGTGCCAGCAGGGACCAGGGAACTAACTATGGCTACACCTTC. The CDR3 plus the reference TRBV2 and TRBJ1-2 genes for the other parts give the full variable domain: EPEVTQTPSHQVTQMGQEVILRCVPISNHLYFYWYRQILGQKVEFLVSFYNNEISEKSEIFDDQFSVERPDGSNFTLKIRSTKLEDSAMYFCASRDQGTNYGYTFGSGTRLTVV.